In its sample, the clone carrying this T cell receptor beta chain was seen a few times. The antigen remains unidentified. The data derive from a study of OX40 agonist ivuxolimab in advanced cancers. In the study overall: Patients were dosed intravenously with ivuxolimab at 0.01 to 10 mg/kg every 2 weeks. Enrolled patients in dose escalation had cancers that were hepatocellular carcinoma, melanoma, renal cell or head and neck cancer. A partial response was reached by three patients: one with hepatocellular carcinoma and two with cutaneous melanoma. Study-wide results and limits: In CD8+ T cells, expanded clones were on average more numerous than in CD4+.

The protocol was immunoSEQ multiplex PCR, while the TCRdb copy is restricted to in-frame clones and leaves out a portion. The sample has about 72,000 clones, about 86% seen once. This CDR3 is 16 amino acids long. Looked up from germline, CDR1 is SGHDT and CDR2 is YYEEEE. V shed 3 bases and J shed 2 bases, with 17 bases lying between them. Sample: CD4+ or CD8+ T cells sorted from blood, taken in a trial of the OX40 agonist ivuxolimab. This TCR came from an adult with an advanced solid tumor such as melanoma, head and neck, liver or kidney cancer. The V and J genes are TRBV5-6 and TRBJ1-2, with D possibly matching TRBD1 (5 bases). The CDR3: CASSSWGGMVNYGYTF. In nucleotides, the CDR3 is TGTGCCAGCAGCTCGTGGGGGGGAATGGTAAACTATGGCTACACCTTC.